This T cell receptor beta chain was captured in a study of blood T cell repertoires in COVID-19. Background on the study: Sources were T cells, B-cell-depleted T cells, or PBMCs; the material itself was cDNA or gDNA.

In the study's own analysis: Quantification of nucleated cells was approximated via reference gene primer amplification. Profiled with immunoSEQ multiplex PCR; TCRdb holds only in-frame clones, not every one. From that table come the V and J calls and clone size; the DNA was used to work out D and trimming. The sample yields over 150,000 clones, over 75% seen once. The V segment lost 4 bases and the J segment 4 bases; nucleotides outside the gene matches: 6. The germline gives CDR1 SNHLY, CDR2 FYNNEI. The CDR3 loop spans 15 amino acids. This receptor was obtained from a man of 80 years or more with COVID-19, enrolled during active disease. The sample was peripheral blood. The V and J genes are TRBV2 and TRBJ1-5, with 8 bases that match TRBD1. The CDR3 loop reads CASSATRTGNQPQHF. The DNA for the CDR3 is TGTGCCAGCAGTGCAACCAGGACAGGGAATCAGCCCCAGCATTTT.